A single sample is the source of the 19 T cell receptor beta chains below, sequenced in a study of naive CD8 T cells in extremely preterm neonates. Without labor or membrane rupture, elective cesareans at about 35-43 weeks supplied term cord blood. Data came from immunoSEQ multiplex PCR; TCRdb stores just in-frame clones and leaves some out. The profile shows around 6,000 clones, approximately 98% of them singletons. The specimen was naive CD8+ T cells from cord blood. These receptor sequences come from a newborn in good health.

This rearrangement joins TRBV27 to TRBJ1-4; TRBD1 agrees at 7 bases. Germline-derived CDR1 and CDR2 are MNHEY and SMNVEV (reference sequence). Germline trimming cut 5 bases from V and 3 bases from J; bases unmatched to any gene: 6. The CDR3 is 15 residues long. The CDR3 DNA sequence: TGTGCCAGCAGTGAAGGGACAGCCCCTAATGAAAAACTGTTTTTT. This codes for CASSEGTAPNEKLFF. Complete variable domain (other parts from reference TRBV27 and TRBJ1-4): EAQVTQNPRYLITVTGKKLTVTCSQNMNHEYMSWYRQDPGLGLRQIYYSMNVEVTDKGDVPEGYKVSRKEKRNFPLILESPSPNQTSLYFCASSEGTAPNEKLFFGSGTQLSVL.

This sequence joins TRBV19 and TRBJ2-3; the D gene is possibly TRBD2 (5 bases). V shed 1 base and J shed 3 bases, with 5 bases lying between them. Germline V gives CDR1 LNHDA, CDR2 SQIVND (reference sequence). CDR3 length: 13 residues. CDR3 sequence (DNA): TGTGCCAGTAGTATAGCGGGAACAGATACGCAGTATTTT. Amino acid sequence: CASSIAGTDTQYF.

The genes are TRBV5-4 and TRBJ2-7; 8 nucleotides match TRBD1. This CDR3 has 13 amino acids. V lost 0 bases and J lost 5; bases outside the gene matches: 1. The germline V gene has CDR1 SGHNT and CDR2 YYREEE (reference sequence). The CDR3 DNA follows: TGTGCCAGCAGCTTGGGACAGGGGAACGAGCAGTACTTC. Its translation is CASSLGQGNEQYF.

The chain links TRBV4-3 to TRBJ2-7, with TRBD2 as a possible D gene (6 bases). V was clipped by 1 base and J by 6 bases, with 13 bases between them. The CDR3 has 14 amino acids. CDR1 is LGHNA and CDR2 is YSLEER in the germline V gene. This CDR3 is CASSQGGGAGEQYF. CDR3 sequence (DNA): TGCGCCAGCAGCCAAGGGGGCGGGGCCGGCGAGCAGTACTTC.

The CDR3, as DNA: TGTGCCAGCGGCCGGGACAGAGATTCTGGAAACACCATATATTTT. This gives the protein CASGRDRDSGNTIYF. The chain carries TRBV21-1 and TRBJ1-3; the D call in the table, TRBD1, was not verified against the DNA. TRBV21-1 corresponds to a pseudogene. CDR3 length: 15 residues.

This clone was counted a single time. J is TRBJ1-3 and V is TRBV19, with D possibly being TRBD1 (6 bases). The V end lost 3 bases, the J end lost 0 bases, and 6 bases lay between the germline ends. Germline CDR1 LNHDA, CDR2 SQIVND (reference sequence). CDR3 length: 14 amino acids. The CDR3 region is CASSMGHSGNTIYF. Here the CDR3 DNA reads TGTGCCAGTAGTATGGGACACTCTGGAAACACCATATATTTT.

The J gene is TRBJ2-7, the V gene TRBV10-2; no firm D call. The CDR3 loop spans 13 amino acids. Germline loops: CDR1 WSHSY, CDR2 SAAADI. The V end lost 5 bases, the J end lost 0 bases, and 8 bases lay between the germline ends. In DNA form, the CDR3 reads TGCGCCAGCAGTAAGACACTCTCCTACGAGCAGTACTTC. Protein: CASSKTLSYEQYF.

The chain links TRBV4-1 to TRBJ2-1; 8 positions match TRBD2. The CDR3 spans 15 residues. Germline CDR1 reads MGHRA; CDR2 reads YSYEKL. J gave up 3 bases and V 6 bases, and 7 bases lay outside the gene matches. The CDR3 nucleotides read TGCGCCAGCAGTCCCACTAGCGGAGTCTACAATGAGCAGTTCTTC. Amino acids: CASSPTSGVYNEQFF.

The chain recombines TRBV27 with TRBJ2-5, with 7 bases that match TRBD1. J lost 3 bases, V lost 3 bases, and 4 bases had no gene match. The CDR3 length is 14 residues. Germline CDR1 MNHEY, CDR2 SMNVEV (reference sequence). The CDR3 is CASSLAGGEETQYF. The CDR3 coding sequence is TGTGCCAGCAGTTTGGCAGGGGGAGAAGAGACCCAGTACTTC.

V usage is TRBV2 and J usage is TRBJ2-1; 8 nucleotides line up with TRBD2. The CDR3 sequence is 16 residues long. Losses at the gene ends were 5 bases for V and 5 bases for J; bases not matched to a gene: 11. CDR1 and CDR2 (germline): SNHLY, FYNNEI. Here the CDR3 DNA reads TGTGCCAGCAGTTTGACCGTAGCGGGGCGAGACAATGAGCAGTTCTTC. Amino acids: CASSLTVAGRDNEQFF.

This clone was recorded once. V gene TRBV19 combines with J gene TRBJ2-2, with D unclear. Germline assignment: CDR1 LNHDA and CDR2 SQIVND (reference sequence). The CDR3 has 13 residues. Trimming removed 3 bases at V and 6 bases at J, with 8 bases between. The chain's CDR3 is CASSMWASGELFF. In nucleotides, the CDR3 is TGTGCCAGTAGTATGTGGGCCTCCGGGGAGCTGTTTTTT. Full variable domain (outside the CDR3, taken from reference TRBV19 and TRBJ2-2): DGGITQSPKYLFRKEGQNVTLSCEQNLNHDAMYWYRQDPGQGLRLIYYSQIVNDFQKGDIAEGYSVSREKKESFPLTVTSAQKNPTAFYLCASSMWASGELFFGEGSRLTVL.

The CDR3 here is CASSVAMTGEQYF. The CDR3 nucleotides are TGTGCCAGCAGCGTAGCGATGACAGGCGAGCAGTACTTC. The rearrangement links TRBV9 to TRBJ2-7; D possibly corresponds to TRBD1 (6 bases). The CDR3 has 13 residues. The V gene lost 0 bases and the J gene lost 6 bases, with 10 bases spanning the gap. CDR1 and CDR2 from the germline V gene are SGDLS and YYNGEE. Full variable domain (rest looked up from reference TRBV9 and TRBJ2-7): DSGVTQTPKHLITATGQRVTLRCSPRSGDLSVYWYQQSLDQGLQFLIQYYNGEERAKGNILERFSAQQFPDLHSELNLSSLELGDSALYFCASSVAMTGEQYFGPGTRLTVT.

V gene TRBV11-2 combines with J gene TRBJ2-1, with D hard to call. The CDR3 is 15 residues long. Germline V gives CDR1 SGHAT, CDR2 FQNNGV. V shed 8 bases and J shed 0 bases, with 14 bases lying between them. In DNA, the CDR3 is TGTGCCAGCTATCCCGAGGCTAGCTCCTACAATGAGCAGTTCTTC. Its translation: CASYPEASSYNEQFF.

The gene calls are TRBV5-5 and TRBJ2-7, with D tentatively TRBD2 (6 bases). V lost 2 bases and J lost 1, with 10 bases in between. This CDR3 comprises 14 residues. CDR1 is SGHKS and CDR2 is YYEKEE in the germline V gene (reference sequence). The CDR3 DNA is TGTGCCAGCAGCTTTCAGCTAGCGTCCTACGAGCAGTACTTC. It encodes CASSFQLASYEQYF.

CDR3 region: CATQGGGPTGELFF. The CDR3 DNA reads TGTGCCACCCAAGGGGGAGGGCCCACCGGGGAGCTGTTTTTT. The chain uses TRBV27 and TRBJ2-2; a weak D match, TRBD2 (7 bases). The CDR3 loop spans 14 amino acids. Between the trimmed V and J ends, which lost 10 bases and 4 bases, there was a span of 16 bases. Germline V lookup: CDR1 MNHEY, CDR2 SMNVEV (reference sequence).

The chain carries TRBV19 and TRBJ2-1, with 11 bases fitting TRBD2. The germline CDR1 and CDR2 sequences are LNHDA and SQIVND (reference sequence). The CDR3 spans 16 residues. Losses at the gene ends were 2 bases for V and 2 bases for J; bases not matched to a gene: 2. The CDR3 sequence: CASSILAGGTYNEQFF. The CDR3 DNA follows: TGTGCCAGTAGTATACTAGCGGGGGGTACCTACAATGAGCAGTTCTTC.

This clone has just one count. The rearrangement uses TRBV6-4 and TRBJ2-7; no clear D. Germline V gene data show CDR1 as MRHNA and CDR2 as SNTAGT. CDR3 length: 13 residues. V was trimmed by 0 bases and J by 11 bases, leaving 14 bases between them. CDR3 region: CASSDSRPPDEYF. The CDR3 DNA is TGTGCCAGCAGTGACTCGAGGCCTCCGGATGAGTACTTC.

This clone appeared a few times. This chain uses TRBV9 with TRBJ2-2, with no clear D. Looked up from germline, CDR1 is SGDLS and CDR2 is YYNGEE. Trimming took 3 bases from V and 1 from J, leaving 4 bases between them. CDR3 length equals 13 residues. The CDR3 DNA is TGTGCCAGCAGCGGACAGAACACCGGGGAGCTGTTTTTT. Its protein is CASSGQNTGELFF. The full variable domain, its missing parts supplied by reference TRBV9 and TRBJ2-2, is DSGVTQTPKHLITATGQRVTLRCSPRSGDLSVYWYQQSLDQGLQFLIQYYNGEERAKGNILERFSAQQFPDLHSELNLSSLELGDSALYFCASSGQNTGELFFGEGSRLTVL.

The chain has TRBV7-9 and TRBJ2-7; weak D call: TRBD2 (5 bases). Germline V gives CDR1 SEHNR, CDR2 FQNEAQ (reference sequence). CDR3 length: 13 amino acids. Trimming left V 3 bases short and J 0 bases short, with 6 bases between. In nucleotides, the CDR3 is TGTGCCAGCAGCTTGACTAACTCCTACGAGCAGTACTTC. Protein sequence: CASSLTNSYEQYF.